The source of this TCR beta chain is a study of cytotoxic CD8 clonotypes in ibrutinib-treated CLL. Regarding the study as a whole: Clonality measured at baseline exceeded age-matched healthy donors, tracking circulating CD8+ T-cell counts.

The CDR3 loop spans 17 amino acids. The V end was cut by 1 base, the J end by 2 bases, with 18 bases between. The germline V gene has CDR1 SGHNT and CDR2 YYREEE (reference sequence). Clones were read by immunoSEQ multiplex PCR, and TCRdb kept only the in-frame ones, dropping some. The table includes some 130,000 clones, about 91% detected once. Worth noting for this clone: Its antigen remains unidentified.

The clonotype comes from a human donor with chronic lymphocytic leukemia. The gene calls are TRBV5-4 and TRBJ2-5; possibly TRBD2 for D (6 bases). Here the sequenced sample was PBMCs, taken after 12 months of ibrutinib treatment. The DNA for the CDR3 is TGTGCCAGCAGCTTGCCCATCGGAGCCGGGGGTCAAGAGACCCAGTACTTC. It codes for CASSLPIGAGGQETQYF.